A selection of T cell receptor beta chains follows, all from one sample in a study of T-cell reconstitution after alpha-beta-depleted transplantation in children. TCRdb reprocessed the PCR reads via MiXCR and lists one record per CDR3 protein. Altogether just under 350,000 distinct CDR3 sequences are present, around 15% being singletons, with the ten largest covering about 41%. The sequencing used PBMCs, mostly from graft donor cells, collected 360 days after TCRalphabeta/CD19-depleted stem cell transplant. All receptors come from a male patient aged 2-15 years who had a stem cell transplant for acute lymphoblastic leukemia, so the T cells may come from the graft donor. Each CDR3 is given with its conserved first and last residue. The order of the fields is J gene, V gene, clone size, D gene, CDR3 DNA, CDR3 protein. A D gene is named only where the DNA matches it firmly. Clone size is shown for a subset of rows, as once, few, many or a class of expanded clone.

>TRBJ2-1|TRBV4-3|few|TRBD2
TGCGCCAGCAGCCAAGATCACGGGAGGGCCTCGTATAATGAGCAGTTCTTC
CASSQDHGRASYNEQFF
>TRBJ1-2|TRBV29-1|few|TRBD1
TGCAGCGTTGAGTTCGCGGGCAGGGGAGGGGGCGGCTACACCTTC
CSVEFAGRGGGGYTF
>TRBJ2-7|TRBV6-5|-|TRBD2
TGTGCCAGCAGTTGCTCGGGGGGGAACTACGAGCAGTACTTC
CASSCSGGNYEQYF
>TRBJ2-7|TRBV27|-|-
TGTGCCAGCAGTTTACAGGGCCATCCCTACGAGCAGTACTTC
CASSLQGHPYEQYF
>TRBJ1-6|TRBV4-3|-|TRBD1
TGCGCCAGCAGCCAAATAGCGACAGGGGGGAATTCACCCCTCCACTTT
CASSQIATGGNSPLHF
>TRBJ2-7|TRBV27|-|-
TGTGCCAGCAGGTATGGTAGTGCGCAGTACTTC
CASRYGSAQYF
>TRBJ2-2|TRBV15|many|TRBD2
TGTGCCACCAGTAAAGGACCTATCGGGACTACGAACACCGGGGAGCTGTTTTTT
CATSKGPIGTTNTGELFF
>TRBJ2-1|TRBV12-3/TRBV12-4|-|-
TGTGCCAGCAGTTTCCCCCTGGGGCAGGGGGGGATCAATGAGCAGTTCTTC
CASSFPLGQGGINEQFF
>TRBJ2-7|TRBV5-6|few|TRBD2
TGTGCCAGCAGCTTCGGTAGCGGGGAGCAGTACTTC
CASSFGSGEQYF
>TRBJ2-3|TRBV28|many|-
TGTGCCAGCAGTCCCCGTATGGCAGATACGCAGTATTTT
CASSPRMADTQYF
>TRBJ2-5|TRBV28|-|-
TGTGCCAGCAGTTCCCCACTAGCACAGTACTTC
CASSSPLAQYF
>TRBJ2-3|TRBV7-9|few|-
TGTGCCAGCAGCTCCCTAGGCCACCTTTGGTATTTT
CASSSLGHLWYF
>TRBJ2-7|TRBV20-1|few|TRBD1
TGCAGTGCTGGGACAGGGTACTCCTACGAGCAGTACTTC
CSAGTGYSYEQYF
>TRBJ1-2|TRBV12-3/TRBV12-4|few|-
TGTGCCAGCAGACGGACCGTCTATGGCTACACCTTC
CASRRTVYGYTF
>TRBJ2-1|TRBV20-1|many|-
TGCAGTGCAGCCCTAGCCCATGAGCAGTTCTTC
CSAALAHEQFF
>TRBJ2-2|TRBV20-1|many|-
TGCAGTGCTAGAACGGGGTCGAACACCGGGGAGCTGTTTTTT
CSARTGSNTGELFF
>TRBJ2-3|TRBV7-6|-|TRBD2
TGTGCCAGCAGCTTAGCGGGGAGGGCCGCAGATACGCAGTATTTT
CASSLAGRAADTQYF
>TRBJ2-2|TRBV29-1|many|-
TGCAGCGTTGACGGAGGGCGAGGGGAGCTGTTTTTT
CSVDGGRGELFF
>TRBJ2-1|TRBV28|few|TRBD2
TGTGCCAGCAGTCCTAGCGGACTTAATGAGCAGTTCTTC
CASSPSGLNEQFF
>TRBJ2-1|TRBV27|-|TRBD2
TGTGCCAGCAGTCCCCTTTGGCGGGAATCGGGGGGTGAGCAGTTCTTC
CASSPLWRESGGEQFF
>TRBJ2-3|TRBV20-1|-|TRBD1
TGCAGTGCTAGAGATCCCGACAGGGGAGTTACAGATACGCAGTATTTT
CSARDPDRGVTDTQYF
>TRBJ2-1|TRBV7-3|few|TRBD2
TGTGCCAGCAGCTTAAATCGGGCGGGGGGTGAGCAGTTCTTC
CASSLNRAGGEQFF
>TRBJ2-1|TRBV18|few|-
TGTGCCAGCTCACCACAGGGGGGTTACAATGAGCAGTTCTTC
CASSPQGGYNEQFF
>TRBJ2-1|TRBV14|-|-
TGTGCCAGCAGCCAAGCAGGTTCCCTTTGGGGGAGCTCCTACAATGAGCAGTTCTTC
CASSQAGSLWGSSYNEQFF
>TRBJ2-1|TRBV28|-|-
TGTGCCAGCAGTTATGGACAACAGTTCTTC
CASSYGQQFF
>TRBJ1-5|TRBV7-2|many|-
TGTGCCAGCAGCCTCGGCCTTAATCAGCCCCAGCATTTT
CASSLGLNQPQHF
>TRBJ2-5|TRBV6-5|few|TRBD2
TGTGCCAGCAGTTACCTTGCTAGCGGGAGTGTTGAGACCCAGTACTTC
CASSYLASGSVETQYF
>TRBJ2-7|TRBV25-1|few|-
TGTGCCAGCAATCATCGGTACGAGCAGTACTTC
CASNHRYEQYF
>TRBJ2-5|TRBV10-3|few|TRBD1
TGTGCCATCAGTGAGGGCAGGGGGCCCCCCTACTTC
CAISEGRGPPYF
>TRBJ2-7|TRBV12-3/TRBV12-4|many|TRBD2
TGTGCCAGCAGTCGAACAAGAGCGGGAGGGCCATACGAGCAGTACTTC
CASSRTRAGGPYEQYF
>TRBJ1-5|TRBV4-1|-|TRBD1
TGCGCCAGCAGACAAGGGACAGCAAATCAGCCCCAGCATTTT
CASRQGTANQPQHF
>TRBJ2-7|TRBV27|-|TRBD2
TGTGCCAGCAGTTTAAGACTAGCGGGAGGTCGGGGCGAGCAGTACTTC
CASSLRLAGGRGEQYF
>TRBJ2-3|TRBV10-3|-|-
TGTGCCATCGGGGCGGGGTCGGATACGCAGTATTTT
CAIGAGSDTQYF
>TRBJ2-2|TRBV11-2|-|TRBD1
TGTGCCAGCAGCTTAAGGGGGCGGAGGAACACCGGGGAGCTGTTTTTT
CASSLRGRRNTGELFF
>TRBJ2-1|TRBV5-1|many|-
TGCGCCAGCAGCTTGTCCGGATACAATGAGCAGTTCTTC
CASSLSGYNEQFF
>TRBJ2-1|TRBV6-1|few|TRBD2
TGTGCCAGCAGTGGACTAGCGGGACGCAATGAGCAGTTCTTC
CASSGLAGRNEQFF
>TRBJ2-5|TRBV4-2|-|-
TGTGCCAGCAGCCCAAGGTCAGGACTAGAGACCCAGTACTTC
CASSPRSGLETQYF